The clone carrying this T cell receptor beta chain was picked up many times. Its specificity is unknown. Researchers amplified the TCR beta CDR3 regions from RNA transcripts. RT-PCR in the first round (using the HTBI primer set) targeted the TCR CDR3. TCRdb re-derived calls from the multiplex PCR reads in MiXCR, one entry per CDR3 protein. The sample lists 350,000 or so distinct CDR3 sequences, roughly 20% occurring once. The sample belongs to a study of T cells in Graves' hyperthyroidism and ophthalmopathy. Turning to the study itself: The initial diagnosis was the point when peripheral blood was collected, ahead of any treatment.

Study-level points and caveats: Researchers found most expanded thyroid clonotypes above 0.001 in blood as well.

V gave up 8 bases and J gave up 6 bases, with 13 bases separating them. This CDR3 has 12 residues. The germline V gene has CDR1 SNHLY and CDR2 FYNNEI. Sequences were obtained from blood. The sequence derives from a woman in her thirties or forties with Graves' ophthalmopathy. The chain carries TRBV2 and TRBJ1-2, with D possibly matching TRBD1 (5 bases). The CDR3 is CASPGRENGYTF. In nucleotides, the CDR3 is TGTGCCAGCCCTGGCAGGGAGAATGGCTACACCTTC.